This T cell receptor beta chain was identified in a study of blood T cells in healthy people across ages. For this clonotype: One end of the junction fails to match germline, which may point to a read error.

This CDR3 is 13 amino acids long. In germline, CDR1 is SQVTM, CDR2 ANQGSEA. Then a second PCR, running about 6 to 12 cycles, was carried out with a sample-barcoded 5' primer and a J-beta primer mix. TCRdb reanalysed the 5' RACE reads using MiXCR and keeps one entry per CDR3 protein. The sample includes 1.5 million to 2 million distinct CDR3 sequences, about two fifths of them seen just once. The sample taken for sequencing was blood. This TCR was recovered from a human donor in good health. The gene calls are TRBV29-1 and TRBJ2-3; no reliable D call. In DNA form, the CDR3 reads TGCAGCGTGGAAGATTTGGGCAGTTATACGCAGTATTTT. Encoded protein: CSVEDLGSYTQYF.